One and the same sample provided the 12 T cell receptor beta chains below, sequenced in a study of control samples from healthy donors and cancer patients. TCRdb's copy holds only in-frame clones and misses some; the assay was immunoSEQ multiplex PCR. The sample holds about 86,000 clones, approximately 95% seen once. Material: blood. These TCRs come from a woman aged 30 to 39 in good health.

The chain recombines TRBV11-2 with TRBJ1-3; the D gene is possibly TRBD1 (6 bases). This CDR3 has 15 amino acids. Per the germline V gene, CDR1 is SGHAT and CDR2 is FQNNGV. Trimming left V 5 bases short and J 2 bases short, with 13 bases between. The chain's CDR3 is CASSPGVQTGNTIYF. CDR3 DNA: TGTGCCAGCAGCCCAGGGGTCCAGACTGGAAACACCATATATTTT.

V usage is TRBV19 and J usage is TRBJ2-7, with 8 bases aligning to TRBD2. This CDR3 spans 15 amino acids. Trimming at V came to 3 bases and at J to 1 base, leaving 5 bases not matched to a gene. Germline V gives CDR1 LNHDA, CDR2 SQIVND (reference sequence). DNA for the CDR3: TGTGCCAGTAGTATTGGACTAGCTAAATCCTACGAGCAGTACTTC. Translating it yields CASSIGLAKSYEQYF.

The CDR3 reads CASSKWREGYNEQFF. The CDR3 DNA follows: TGTGCCAGTAGTAAGTGGCGGGAGGGTTACAATGAGCAGTTCTTC. The J gene is TRBJ2-1, the V gene TRBV19, with 9 bases aligning to TRBD2. Germline CDR1 is LNHDA and CDR2 is SQIVND (reference sequence). J lost 4 bases, V lost 4 bases, and 5 bases had no gene match. The CDR3 has 15 amino acids.

The chain uses TRBV13 and TRBJ2-5; 12 bases are shared with TRBD2. CDR1 is PRHDT, CDR2 FYEKMQ, per germline (reference sequence). This CDR3 is 17 amino acids long. V was pared by 0 bases and J by 4 bases, with 6 bases of the junction left unmatched. The CDR3 reads CASSLGRLAGVGETQYF. In DNA, the CDR3 is TGTGCCAGCAGCTTAGGCCGACTAGCGGGAGTAGGAGAGACCCAGTACTTC.

The chain combines TRBV7-8 with TRBJ1-4; 8 positions match TRBD1. With V trimmed by 9 bases and J by 0 bases, 12 bases remained unmatched. Germline V lookup: CDR1 SGHVS, CDR2 FQNEAQ. The CDR3 is made up of 17 amino acids. For the CDR3, the DNA is TGTGCCAGTAAGCCGGGACAGGCTTTATCAACTAATGAAAAACTGTTTTTT. Its translation is CASKPGQALSTNEKLFF.

The V call is TRBV6-6, the J call TRBJ2-1; D gene unclear. CDR3 length equals 13 residues. Trimming cost V 2 bases and J 9 bases, with 11 bases left between them. The germline gives CDR1 MNHNY, CDR2 SVGAGI (reference sequence). This CDR3 reads CASSYGLSAEQFF. As DNA, the CDR3 is TGTGCCAGCAGTTACGGCCTCTCGGCTGAGCAGTTCTTC.

This chain links TRBV5-5 with TRBJ1-1; D is unresolved. In germline, CDR1 is SGHKS, CDR2 YYEKEE (reference sequence). V gave up 0 bases and J gave up 2 bases, with 8 bases separating them. CDR3 size: 14 residues. Here the CDR3 reads CASSLEHSNTEAFF. In DNA form, the CDR3 reads TGTGCCAGCAGCTTGGAACACTCTAACACTGAAGCTTTCTTT.

The chain employs TRBV11-2 and TRBJ2-1; D possibly uses TRBD1 or TRBD2 (5 bases each). The V gene's germline CDR1 is SGHAT and CDR2 FQNNGV. V was pared by 4 bases and J by 1 base, with 11 bases between. The CDR3 totals 15 residues. The CDR3 coding sequence is TGTGCCAGCAGCTATACGAGGGGTTCCTACAATGAGCAGTTCTTC. Translation gives CASSYTRGSYNEQFF.

The chain carries TRBV4-1 and TRBJ1-5, with unresolved D. This CDR3 has 15 residues. Germline CDR1 MGHRA, CDR2 YSYEKL. V lost 3 bases, J lost 2 bases, and 11 bases lay in between. The CDR3, as DNA: TGCGCCAGCAGCCAGGACCTATTGGGCAATCAGCCCCAGCATTTT. The encoded protein is CASSQDLLGNQPQHF.

Worth noting for this clone: The junction does not match germline at one end; this may be a read error. This chain joins TRBV2 and TRBJ2-5; TRBD2 might be the D (6 bases). CDR1 is SNHLY and CDR2 is FYNNEI in the germline V gene. The CDR3 has 15 residues. The CDR3 sequence is CASREGSGTQETQYF. The DNA of the CDR3 is TGTGCCAGCAGGGAAGGGTCAGGGACTCAAGAGACCCAGTACTTC.

The J gene is TRBJ2-7, the V gene TRBV5-8; no definite D call. CDR3 length: 13 amino acids. Trimming removed 0 bases from V and 8 bases from J, with 12 bases in between. Germline V lookup: CDR1 SGHTS, CDR2 YDEGEE. The chain's CDR3 is CASSLGLVVQQYF. The CDR3 DNA reads as TGTGCCAGCAGCTTGGGGCTAGTTGTACAGCAGTACTTC.

The rearrangement joins TRBV27 to TRBJ1-1; 9 bases map to TRBD1. Germline CDR1 MNHEY, CDR2 SMNVEV (reference sequence). The J segment lost 4 bases and the V segment lost 3 bases, leaving 6 bases of the junction unmatched. The CDR3 has 15 residues. The CDR3 DNA reads TGTGCCAGCAGTTTCAACAGGGGGCTGGGCACTGAAGCTTTCTTT. It is translated as CASSFNRGLGTEAFF.